This T cell receptor beta chain was sequenced during a study of cytomegalovirus exposure and HLA in healthy donors. TCRdb keeps only in-frame clones here, not all; method: immunoSEQ multiplex PCR. The data contain about 160,000 clones, more than 80% of them seen just once; the ten biggest clones take up 3%. The germline V gene has CDR1 SGHRS and CDR2 YFSETQ. Trimming took off 0 bases at V and 7 bases at J, with 11 bases between the two ends. This CDR3 has 15 amino acids. The chain has TRBV5-1 and TRBJ1-6; D gene uncertain. The receptor comes from a woman aged 18-29 years in good health and CMV-seropositive. Specimen: PBMCs. The CDR3 is CASSLDSLGNSPLHF. Here the CDR3 DNA reads TGCGCCAGCAGCTTGGATTCCCTAGGAAATTCACCCCTCCACTTT.